This T cell receptor beta chain is drawn from a study of blood T cell repertoires in COVID-19. Germline V gene sequence: CDR1 SEHNR, CDR2 FQNEAQ (reference sequence). V was cut by 2 bases and J by 7 bases, with 14 bases left in between. The CDR3 totals 14 residues. Assay used: immunoSEQ multiplex PCR; TCRdb lists only in-frame clones, some missing. The table lists roughly 220,000 clones, over 60% of them singletons. This sequence originates from a woman between 65 and 79 years old with acute or convalescent COVID-19. The V and J genes are TRBV7-9 and TRBJ1-2; D call uncertain. The sequenced material came from peripheral blood. The CDR3 reads CASSLPYRATGYTF. CDR3 bases: TGTGCCAGCAGCTTACCGTACAGAGCAACTGGCTACACCTTC. The variable domain in full, with the rest retrieved from reference TRBV7-9 and TRBJ1-2, is DTGVSQNPRHKITKRGQNVTFRCDPISEHNRLYWYRQTLGQGPEFLTYFQNEAQLEKSRLLSDRFSAERPKGSFSTLEIQRTEQGDSAMYLCASSLPYRATGYTFGSGTRLTVV.